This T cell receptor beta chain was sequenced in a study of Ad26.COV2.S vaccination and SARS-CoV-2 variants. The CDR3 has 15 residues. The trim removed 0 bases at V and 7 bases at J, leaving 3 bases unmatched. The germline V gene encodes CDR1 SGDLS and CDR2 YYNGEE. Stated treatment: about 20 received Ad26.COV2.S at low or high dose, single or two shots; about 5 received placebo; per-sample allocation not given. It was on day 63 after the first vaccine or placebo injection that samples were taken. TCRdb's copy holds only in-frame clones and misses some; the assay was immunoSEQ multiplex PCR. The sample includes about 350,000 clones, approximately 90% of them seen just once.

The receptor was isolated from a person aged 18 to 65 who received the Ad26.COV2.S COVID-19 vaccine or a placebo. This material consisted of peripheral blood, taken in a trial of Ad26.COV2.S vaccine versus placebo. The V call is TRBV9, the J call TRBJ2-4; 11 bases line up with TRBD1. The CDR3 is CASSVGGDRGNIQYF. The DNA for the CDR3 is TGTGCCAGCAGCGTAGGTGGGGACAGGGGGAACATTCAGTACTTC.